One sample yielded the 20 T cell receptor beta chains listed below, sequenced in a study of T-cell reconstitution after alpha-beta-depleted transplantation in children. This sample's TCRbeta library carried unique molecular identifier barcodes. TCRdb reprocessed the PCR reads with MiXCR, giving one entry per CDR3 protein. The data show about 690,000 distinct CDR3 sequences, with roughly 15% seen just once and 1.1% held by the top ten. The input for sequencing was PBMCs from the stem cell graft donor, taken from the stem cell graft. These receptors came from a human donor who donated a stem cell graft to a child with acute myeloid leukemia.

This clonotype was found a few times. This rearrangement joins TRBV5-6 to TRBJ1-2, with D perhaps matching TRBD1 (6 bases). The CDR3 sequence is 14 residues long. In germline, CDR1 is SGHDT, CDR2 YYEEEE. V lost 3 bases to trimming and J lost 4 bases, with 13 bases between them. The CDR3 DNA follows: TGTGCCAGCAGCTCGAACAGGGCTTTCTATGGCTACACCTTC. It is translated as CASSSNRAFYGYTF.

This clonotype was counted many times. The J gene is TRBJ2-7, the V gene TRBV9, with D perhaps matching TRBD1 (5 bases). CDR1 and CDR2 from the germline V gene are SGDLS and YYNGEE. The CDR3 has 13 amino acids. The germline V and J ends were trimmed by 0 bases and 7 bases, with 11 bases remaining between them. The CDR3 bases are TGTGCCAGCAGCGTAGTAACCTCAGGGGAGCAGTACTTC. Amino acid sequence: CASSVVTSGEQYF.

Many counts were recorded for this clonotype. The chain carries TRBV5-1 and TRBJ2-7; D may be TRBD1 (6 bases). The CDR3 has 14 residues. Trimming took off 4 bases at V and 0 bases at J, with 11 bases between the two ends. Germline values: CDR1 SGHRS, CDR2 YFSETQ. This chain's CDR3 is CASSPGTTSYEQYF. CDR3 coding DNA: TGCGCCAGCAGCCCCGGGACAACCTCCTACGAGCAGTACTTC. Using reference TRBV5-1 and TRBJ2-7 for the parts outside the CDR3, the full variable domain is KAGVTQTPRYLIKTRGQQVTLSCSPISGHRSVSWYQQTPGQGLQFLFEYFSETQRNKGNFPGRFSGRQFSNSRSEMNVSTLELGDSALYLCASSPGTTSYEQYFGPGTRLTVT.

Ten or more counts support this clonotype. The chain has TRBV5-5 and TRBJ1-2, with 8 bases aligning to TRBD1. CDR1 is SGHKS, CDR2 YYEKEE, per germline (reference sequence). V dropped 4 bases and J dropped 2; count of bases not matched to a gene: 7. This CDR3 comprises 15 residues. CDR3 sequence: CASSVGTGGNYGYTF. The CDR3 region has the DNA TGTGCCAGCAGCGTAGGGACAGGTGGAAACTATGGCTACACCTTC.

CDR3 loop: CASTAGGRETQYF. As DNA, the CDR3 is TGTGCCAGCACAGCAGGGGGCCGAGAGACCCAGTACTTC. The rearrangement links TRBV2 to TRBJ2-5, with 8 bases fitting TRBD1. CDR1 SNHLY and CDR2 FYNNEI come from the germline V gene. Losses at the gene ends were 7 bases for V and 4 bases for J; bases not matched to a gene: 5. The CDR3 spans 13 residues.

This clonotype was recorded many times. The chain employs TRBV7-2 and TRBJ2-7; TRBD2 matches at 13 bases. In germline, CDR1 is SGHTA, CDR2 FQGNSA. The CDR3 loop spans 15 amino acids. Trimming took 3 bases from V and 4 from J; bases not matched to a gene: 3. CDR3 residues: CASSFGTSGMYEQYV. In DNA form, the CDR3 reads TGTGCCAGCAGCTTCGGGACTAGCGGGATGTACGAGCAGTACGTC.

The rearrangement uses TRBV20-1 and TRBJ2-1; 9 bases are shared with TRBD2. The CDR3 covers 17 residues. CDR1 is DFQATT and CDR2 is SNEGSKA in the germline V gene (reference sequence). V shed 0 bases, J shed 4 bases, and the junction held 10 bases outside the gene matches. The CDR3 protein is CSARDKRRLAVYNEQFF. CDR3 nucleotide sequence: TGCAGTGCTAGAGATAAGCGGAGACTAGCGGTTTACAATGAGCAGTTCTTC.

This clonotype was counted only a few times. The V gene is TRBV7-2, the J gene TRBJ1-1, with TRBD1 as a possible D gene (5 bases). This CDR3 has 17 amino acids. Trimming pared 3 bases from V and 5 bases from J, leaving 22 bases between. CDR1 and CDR2 from the germline V gene are SGHTA and FQGNSA. CDR3 in amino acids: CASSFRARSGGRTEAFF. CDR3 coding DNA: TGTGCCAGCAGCTTTAGGGCCCGGTCTGGGGGAAGGACTGAAGCTTTCTTT. Supplemented by reference TRBV7-2 and TRBJ1-1, the full variable domain reads GAGVSQSPSNKVTEKGKDVELRCDPISGHTALYWYRQSLGQGLEFLIYFQGNSAPDKSGLPSDRFSAERTGGSVSTLTIQRTQQEDSAVYLCASSFRARSGGRTEAFFGQGTRLTVV.

The gene calls are TRBV18 and TRBJ1-2; D call uncertain. Germline V CDR1 and CDR2: KGHSH, LQKENI. Trimming pared 6 bases from V and 8 bases from J, leaving 16 bases between. This CDR3 spans 13 amino acids. DNA for the CDR3: TGTGCCAGCTCCAGAGATATTGAGGGCGGCTACACCTTC. This encodes CASSRDIEGGYTF.

On this clonotype: One base away lies a much larger clone, so this may be a sequencing read error. The conserved final phenylalanine or tryptophan is absent from the CDR3, which likely points to a read error. The V call is TRBV20-1, the J call TRBJ1-2; no reliable D call. Trimming left V 1 base short and J 8 bases short, with 8 bases between. Germline CDR1 reads DFQATT; CDR2 reads SNEGSKA (reference sequence). CDR3 length: 11 amino acids. The CDR3 sequence is CSARVGMGYTI. The DNA of the CDR3 is TGCAGTGCTAGAGTGGGGATGGGCTACACCATC.

The CDR3 nucleotides are TGTGCCTGGAGTGTTTTGGCTTCGGGGCCTTACGAGCAGTACTTC. This gives the protein CAWSVLASGPYEQYF. The chain joins TRBV30 to TRBJ2-7; D may correspond to TRBD1 or TRBD2 (5 bases each). V was pared by 0 bases and J by 4 bases, with 16 bases between. Germline V gives CDR1 GTSNPN, CDR2 SVGIG (reference sequence). The CDR3 spans 15 residues.

This clonotype was detected ten times or more. The chain uses TRBV9 and TRBJ2-7, with TRBD1 as a possible D gene (6 bases). The V end lost 4 bases, the J end lost 1 base, and 15 bases lay between the germline ends. The germline CDR1 and CDR2 sequences are SGDLS and YYNGEE. This CDR3 has 15 residues. CDR3 bases: TGTGCCAGCAGCTCCTCTCAGGGGCGATCCTACGAGCAGTACGTC. This codes for CASSSSQGRSYEQYV.

This rearrangement joins TRBV3-1 to TRBJ1-1; D is uncertain. CDR1 is LGHDT and CDR2 is YNNKEL in the germline V gene (reference sequence). V gave up 4 bases and J gave up 3 bases, with 15 bases separating them. CDR3 length: 15 residues. The CDR3 here is CASSPIWTEDTEAFF. The CDR3 bases are TGTGCCAGCAGCCCAATTTGGACTGAAGACACTGAAGCTTTCTTT.

The chain combines TRBV6-2 or TRBV6-3 with TRBJ1-2; D remains unclear. CDR1 MNHEY and CDR2 SVGEGT come from the germline V gene. The CDR3 sequence is 13 residues long. With 5 bases removed from V and 5 bases from J, the gap between germline ends came to 12 bases. The CDR3: CASSPQGRYGYTF. The CDR3 region has the DNA TGTGCCAGCAGTCCCCAAGGACGTTATGGCTACACCTTC.

There are many counts of this clonotype. This chain links TRBV5-1 with TRBJ2-7; D ambiguous. With 0 bases removed from V and 5 bases from J, the gap between germline ends came to 15 bases. Germline-derived CDR1 and CDR2 are SGHRS and YFSETQ. The length of the CDR3 is 15 residues. CDR3 loop: CASSLEGIRYDEQYV. DNA of the CDR3: TGCGCCAGCAGCTTGGAAGGTATTCGCTACGACGAGCAGTACGTC.

Ten or more counts support this clonotype. The rearrangement uses TRBV7-2 and TRBJ1-2; 7 bases align to TRBD1. The V gene's germline CDR1 is SGHTA and CDR2 FQGNSA. The CDR3 covers 14 residues. The trim removed 1 base at V and 5 bases at J, leaving 4 bases unmatched. CDR3 nucleotide sequence: TGTGCCAGCAGCTTAGAGGGACAGACATATGGCTACACCTTC. The encoded protein is CASSLEGQTYGYTF. The full variable domain, in which reference TRBV7-2 and TRBJ1-2 provide the parts outside the CDR3, is GAGVSQSPSNKVTEKGKDVELRCDPISGHTALYWYRQSLGQGLEFLIYFQGNSAPDKSGLPSDRFSAERTGGSVSTLTIQRTQQEDSAVYLCASSLEGQTYGYTFGSGTRLTVV.

This clonotype has more than one count but fewer than ten. The V and J genes are TRBV30 and TRBJ2-2; 7 bases are a match to TRBD1. The J segment lost 3 bases and the V segment lost 5 bases, leaving 9 bases of the junction unmatched. There are 15 residues in the CDR3. Germline V gene lookup returns CDR1 GTSNPN and CDR2 SVGIG (reference sequence). Written as DNA, the CDR3 is TGTGCCTGGGCCTCTAAGGGGGCGGACACCGGGGAGCTGTTTTTT. This gives the protein CAWASKGADTGELFF.

V usage is TRBV7-9 and J usage is TRBJ2-1; 8 positions agree with TRBD1. CDR1 and CDR2 from the germline V gene are SEHNR and FQNEAQ (reference sequence). This CDR3 comprises 14 residues. The V segment lost 10 bases and the J segment 4 bases; nucleotides outside the gene matches: 9. CDR3 bases: TGTGCCACCCACGGGCAGGGGGCTTACAATGAGCAGTTCTTC. Encoded protein: CATHGQGAYNEQFF.

A few counts support this clonotype. This sequence joins TRBV7-2 and TRBJ2-7, with D hard to call. The CDR3 covers 14 residues. Germline assignment: CDR1 SGHTA and CDR2 FQGNSA. Between the trimmed V and J ends, which lost 0 bases and 2 bases, there was a span of 8 bases. CDR3 coding DNA: TGTGCCAGCAGCTTAGCACAACTCACCTACGAGCAGTACTTC. Translated: CASSLAQLTYEQYF.

This clonotype was counted between two and nine times. The rearrangement links TRBV4-3 to TRBJ2-2; D perhaps matches TRBD2 (6 bases). The CDR3 runs 16 residues. Trimming took off 0 bases at V and 3 bases at J, with 11 bases between the two ends. CDR1 and CDR2 (germline): LGHNA, YSLEER. The CDR3 region has the DNA TGCGCCAGCAGCCAAGATCGGGGAGGCGACACCGGGGAGCTGTTTTTT. This translates into CASSQDRGGDTGELFF.